This T cell receptor (beta chain) was identified in a study of a mutant IDH1 vaccine in newly diagnosed glioma. Noted time point: week 11, during vaccination. Alongside topical imiquimod, each dose of vaccine comprised 300 ug of mutant IDH1 20-mer peptide. Sequencing used immunoSEQ multiplex PCR; TCRdb keeps in-frame clones, though not all of them. The data hold over 95,000 clones, with about 90% observed a single time. Details on this clone: What it recognizes is unknown.

The length of the CDR3 is 15 residues. With 5 bases clipped from V and 4 bases from J, the junction kept 8 bases outside the gene matches. Germline CDR1 and CDR2: SNHLY and FYNNEI. The rearrangement joins TRBV2 to TRBJ2-5, with 9 bases matching TRBD1. The source was PBMCs, collected from a glioma patient whose treatment included an IDH1 peptide vaccine. This clonotype originated in a woman aged 50 to 60 with glioma. The CDR3 region is CASSSDRGVGETQYF. In DNA, the CDR3 is TGTGCCAGCAGTTCGGACAGGGGAGTGGGAGAGACCCAGTACTTC.